A selection of T cell receptor beta chains follows, all from one sample in a study of T-cell memory formation after mild COVID-19. TCRdb recomputed calls from the 5' RACE reads with MiXCR, one row per CDR3 protein. The repertoire has hundreds of thousands of distinct CDR3 sequences, more than 15% of them found once; the top ten carry about a fifth. Sequencing input: PBMCs or a T cell subset sorted from them (not recorded which). Source of these receptors: a man aged 18 to 29 who had mild COVID-19 (a few samples of this study predate the infection). Cell type and time point are not known. The CDR3 runs from the conserved cysteine through the conserved F or W. Each record gives: J gene, V gene, clone size, D gene, CDR3 DNA, CDR3 protein. A D gene is named only where the DNA matches it firmly. Expanded clones are given a class, and other clones once, few, many or no size at all.

>TRBJ1-2|TRBV20-1|.|.
TGCAGTGCTAGAACAGGGACGGGGCGCGGCTACACCTTC
CSARTGTGRGYTF
>TRBJ2-1|TRBV6-1|.|.
TGTGCCAGCACCCCCTGGAGCTCCTACAATGAGCAGTTCTTC
CASTPWSSYNEQFF
>TRBJ1-1|TRBV7-7|.|.
TGTGCTAGCAGCCCTCTTGGGGCAGTACTGGGGGAAACTGAAGCTTTCTTT
CASSPLGAVLGETEAFF
>TRBJ1-5|TRBV6-1|.|.
TGTGCCAGCAGTGAGGGGAGGGGATTGGAGCCCCAGCATTTT
CASSEGRGLEPQHF
>TRBJ1-5|TRBV6-2/TRBV6-3|.|TRBD1
TGTGCCAGCAGTTGGACAGGCGTCCAGCCCCAGCATTTT
CASSWTGVQPQHF
>TRBJ2-1|TRBV7-3|.|TRBD2
TGTGCCAGCAGCCCCCGGACTAGCGGGGTAGATGAGCAGTTCTTC
CASSPRTSGVDEQFF
>TRBJ2-6|TRBV18|.|TRBD1
TGTGCCAGCTCACCGGGACAGGGTTCCCTCTCTGGGGCCAACGTCCTGACTTTC
CASSPGQGSLSGANVLTF
>TRBJ1-5|TRBV7-6|.|.
TGTGCCAGCAGCCCCGTTGGGGCGCGGGGGCAGCCCCAGCATTTT
CASSPVGARGQPQHF
>TRBJ1-3|TRBV28|few|.
TGTGCCAGCCACGTTGGCAGGCATACCTCTGGAAACACCATATATTTT
CASHVGRHTSGNTIYF
>TRBJ2-7|TRBV7-9|few|TRBD1
TGTGCCAGCAGCTTAGTGGGACAGGGCTACGAGCAGTACTTC
CASSLVGQGYEQYF
>TRBJ1-2|TRBV7-9|.|.
TGTGCCAGCAGCTCCGCCCAGCCGACAGGAAAGAGGAGAAACTATGGCTACACCTTC
CASSSAQPTGKRRNYGYTF
>TRBJ1-1|TRBV28|many|.
TGTGCCAGCAGTTTATCCAGGTCCACTGAAGCTTTCTTT
CASSLSRSTEAFF
>TRBJ2-3|TRBV7-3|few|TRBD2
TGTGCCAGCAGCTCTACCGGGGGGGCAGATACGCAGTATTTT
CASSSTGGADTQYF
>TRBJ1-1|TRBV30|.|.
TGTGCCTGGAGTGGAATGGTGCGAGGCACTGAAGCTTTCTTT
CAWSGMVRGTEAFF
>TRBJ2-7|TRBV9|few|.
TGTGCCAGCAGCGTAGGGCCCGCATCTTCCTACGAGCAGTACTTC
CASSVGPASSYEQYF
>TRBJ1-2|TRBV6-1|few|.
TGTGCCAGCAGTGAAGCGCTTCACGGGGCAGATAGCTGGGGCTACACCTTC
CASSEALHGADSWGYTF
>TRBJ1-6|TRBV6-2/TRBV6-3|.|.
TGTGCCAGCAGCCCCGGTAGGGCAAGAACCCTCCACTTT
CASSPGRARTLHF
>TRBJ1-4|TRBV20-1|.|TRBD1
TGCAGTGCTATCCCGGGGGACAGGGGAAATGAAAAACTGTTTTTT
CSAIPGDRGNEKLFF
>TRBJ1-4|TRBV2|.|.
TGTGCCAGCAGGGGAGATGGGGACGGTGAAAAACTGTTTTTT
CASRGDGDGEKLFF
>TRBJ2-2|TRBV28|.|TRBD1
TGTGCCAGCAGAGGACAGGGGTCACGGAACACCGGGGAGCTGTTTTTT
CASRGQGSRNTGELFF
>TRBJ2-5|TRBV7-2|.|.
TGTGCCAGCAGCTTAGTTGGGGGGCAGCCGTACCAAGAGACCCAGTACTTC
CASSLVGGQPYQETQYF
>TRBJ2-2|TRBV7-8|.|.
TGTGCCAGCGCAACCCCTGCGGCCGGGGAGCTGTTTTTT
CASATPAAGELFF
>TRBJ1-2|TRBV24-1|.|.
TGTGCCACCAGTGATTCCGGGGCGGGAAACTATGGCTACACCTTC
CATSDSGAGNYGYTF
>TRBJ2-1|TRBV11-2|few|.
TGTGCCAGCAGCTTAATACGATACAATGAGCAGTTCTTC
CASSLIRYNEQFF
>TRBJ1-5|TRBV6-2/TRBV6-3|many|.
TGTGCCAGCAGTTCGACCCGAATCCTCAATCAGCCCCAGCATTTT
CASSSTRILNQPQHF
>TRBJ2-4|TRBV6-2/TRBV6-3|.|TRBD2
TGTGCCAGCAAGCGGGACGCCAAAAACATTCAGTACTTC
CASKRDAKNIQYF
>TRBJ1-5|TRBV4-1|few|.
TGCGCCAGCAGCCAAGATGCGAACTGGGGCCAGCCCCAGCATTTT
CASSQDANWGQPQHF
>TRBJ1-1|TRBV7-9|once|.
TGTGCCAGCACCTCCAGTAGAATGAACACTGAAGCTTTCTTT
CASTSSRMNTEAFF
>TRBJ2-4|TRBV7-9|few|.
TGTGCCAGCAGCTGGGGGCTAAACATTCAGTACTTC
CASSWGLNIQYF